This T cell receptor (beta chain) originates from a study of shared clonotypes between healthy human individuals. Across the study: Each donor had three CD4 naive, three CD4 memory, two CD8 naive and one CD8 memory plate.

Study findings and constraints: Only blood samples were collected, and tissue repertoires likely differ. Generally, estimated richness proved larger in naive subsets than it did in memory subsets.

This CDR3 spans 14 amino acids. Per germline, CDR1 MDHEN and CDR2 SYDVKM. V gave up 8 bases and J gave up 3 bases; unmatched junction bases: 8. Notes on this clone: The antigen is undetermined.

CD45RO-negative cells were positively selected for CCR7, leaving out terminally differentiated effector memory CD45RA+ cells. Profiling relied on immunoSEQ multiplex PCR, and the TCRdb table lists in-frame clones only, not all of them. This sample carries around 2,000,000 clones, about 95% of them seen once, and the ten largest clones take less than 1.5%. The receptor comes from a man aged 18-30 years in good health. The chain is built from TRBV28 and TRBJ2-7; 9 bases match TRBD1. Sequences were obtained from naive CD8+ T cells sorted from blood. The CDR3, as DNA: TGTGCCAGCCTTGAACAGGGGGCGCGCTACGAGCAGTACTTC. Translation: CASLEQGARYEQYF.